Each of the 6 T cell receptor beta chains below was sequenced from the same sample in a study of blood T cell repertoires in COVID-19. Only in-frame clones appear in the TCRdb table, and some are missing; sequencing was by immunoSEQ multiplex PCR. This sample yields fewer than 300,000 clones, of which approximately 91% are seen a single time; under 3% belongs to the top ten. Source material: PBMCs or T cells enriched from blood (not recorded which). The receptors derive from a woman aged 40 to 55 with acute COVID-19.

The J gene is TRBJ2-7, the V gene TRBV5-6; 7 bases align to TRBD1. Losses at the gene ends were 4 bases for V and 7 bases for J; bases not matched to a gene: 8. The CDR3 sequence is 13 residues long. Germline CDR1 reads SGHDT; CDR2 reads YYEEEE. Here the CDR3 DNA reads TGTGCCAGCAGCGTTGGACAGGCGAATGAGCAGTACTTC. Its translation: CASSVGQANEQYF.

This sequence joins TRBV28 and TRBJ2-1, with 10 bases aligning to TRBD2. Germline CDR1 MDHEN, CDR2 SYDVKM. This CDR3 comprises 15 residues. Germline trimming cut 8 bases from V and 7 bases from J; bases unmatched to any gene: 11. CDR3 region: CASGIERGGLNEQFF. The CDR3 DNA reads TGTGCCAGCGGAATTGAGCGGGGGGGCCTGAATGAGCAGTTCTTC.

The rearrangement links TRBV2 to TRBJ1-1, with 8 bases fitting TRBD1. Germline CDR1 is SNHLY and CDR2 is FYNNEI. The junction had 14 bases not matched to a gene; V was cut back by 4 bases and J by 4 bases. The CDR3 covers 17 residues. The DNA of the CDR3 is TGTGCCAGCAGTGTAAGGGGCAGGGGGCAGGGAGTCACTGAAGCTTTCTTT. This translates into CASSVRGRGQGVTEAFF.

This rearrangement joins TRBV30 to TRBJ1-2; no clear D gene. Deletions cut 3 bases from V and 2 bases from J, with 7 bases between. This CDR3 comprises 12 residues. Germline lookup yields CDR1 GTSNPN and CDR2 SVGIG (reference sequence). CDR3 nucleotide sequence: TGTGCCTGGAGCACCCGGAACTATGGCTACACCTTC. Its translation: CAWSTRNYGYTF. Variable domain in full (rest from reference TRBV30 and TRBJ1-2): SQTIHQWPATLVQPVGSPLSLECTVEGTSNPNLYWYRQAAGRGLQLLFYSVGIGQISSEVPQNLSASRPQDRQFILSSKKLLLSDSGFYLCAWSTRNYGYTFGSGTRLTVV.

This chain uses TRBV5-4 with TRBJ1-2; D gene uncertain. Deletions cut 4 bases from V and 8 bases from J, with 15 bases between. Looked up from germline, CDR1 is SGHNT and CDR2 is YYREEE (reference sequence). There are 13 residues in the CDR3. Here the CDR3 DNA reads TGTGCCAGCAGCCCTATGAGGGAGAGCGGCTACACCTTC. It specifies CASSPMRESGYTF.

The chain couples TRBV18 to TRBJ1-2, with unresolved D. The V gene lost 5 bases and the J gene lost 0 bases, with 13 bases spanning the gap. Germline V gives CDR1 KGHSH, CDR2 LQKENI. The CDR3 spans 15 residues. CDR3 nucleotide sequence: TGTGCCAGCTCATCTCCGGGGTTAGCTAACTATGGCTACACCTTC. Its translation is CASSSPGLANYGYTF. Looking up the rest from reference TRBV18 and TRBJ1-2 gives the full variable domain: NAGVMQNPRHLVRRRGQEARLRCSPMKGHSHVYWYRQLPEEGLKFMVYLQKENIIDESGMPKERFSAEFPKEGPSILRIQQVVRGDSAAYFCASSSPGLANYGYTFGSGTRLTVV.